The clone carrying this T cell receptor (beta chain) was picked up a small number of times. Antigen: not known. The data stem from a study of regulatory T cells in long-lasting Graves disease. Whole-study results and caveats: Repertoires from persistent disease leaned toward TRBV28, TRBJ1-2 and TRBJ2-5. The analysis examined peripheral blood only and excluded thyroid tissue.

Sequencing libraries for TCR beta were prepared with iRepertoire HTBI primers and Arm-PCR of CDR3 regions. As handled by the study authors: The samples yielded roughly 60 TRBV and around 14 TRBJ segments. TCRdb passed the multiplex PCR reads through MiXCR, listing each CDR3 protein once. The V and J calls and clone size come from TCRdb's table, not from the authors' own analysis. This sample has about 450,000 distinct CDR3 sequences, with about 15% found just once. Sample time point: newly diagnosed GD, antithyroid drugs for less than 3 months. Preparation of the TCR library used RNA extracted from PBMCs. This CDR3 comprises 15 residues. Unmatched junction bases numbered 9, after V lost 4 bases and J lost 5 bases. The germline gives CDR1 LNHDA, CDR2 SQIVND (reference sequence). These data also formed part of another study, on T cells in Graves' hyperthyroidism and ophthalmopathy. That study reports: In the first-round RT-PCR of the TCR CDR3, the HTBI primer set was used.

The sequencing used peripheral blood mononuclear cells (PBMCs), collected at new diagnosis, from a patient treated with antithyroid drugs. This clonotype was sampled from a woman aged 45 to 65 with Graves disease. The chain links TRBV19 to TRBJ1-1; the match to TRBD1 covers 8 bases. The CDR3 DNA is TGTGCCAGTAGTAGGGGGACAGGTATGAGGACTGAAGCTTTCTTT. Translated, it gives CASSRGTGMRTEAFF.